This T cell receptor (beta chain) was profiled in a study of cytotoxic CD8 clonotypes in ibrutinib-treated CLL. On the study more broadly: Over 10 relapsed/refractory, about 14 treatment-naive; some 17 IGHV unmutated. General study findings and limits: In comparison with age-matched healthy donors, baseline clonality was higher and tracked circulating CD8+ T-cell counts. Sustained-remission and progressing patients had different sampling times. At progression, clonality fell back toward baseline after rising at ibrutinib response.

The repertoire was sequenced with immunoSEQ multiplex PCR; TCRdb's copy has only in-frame clones and lacks some. The sample holds some 130,000 clones, approximately 85% seen once. A remark on this clone: The antigen is undetermined.

From germline, CDR1 is SGHRS and CDR2 YFSETQ. The V segment lost 4 bases and the J segment 7 bases; nucleotides outside the gene matches: 13. This CDR3 region has 17 residues. The source was PBMCs, collected after 24 months of ibrutinib treatment. The sequence came from a human donor with chronic lymphocytic leukemia. The gene calls are TRBV5-1 and TRBJ2-1; 11 nucleotides align to TRBD1. The CDR3 protein is CASSKGGQGALGNEQFF. For the CDR3, the DNA is TGCGCCAGCAGCAAAGGAGGACAGGGGGCGCTAGGAAATGAGCAGTTCTTC. Drawing the rest from reference TRBV5-1 and TRBJ2-1, the complete variable domain is KAGVTQTPRYLIKTRGQQVTLSCSPISGHRSVSWYQQTPGQGLQFLFEYFSETQRNKGNFPGRFSGRQFSNSRSEMNVSTLELGDSALYLCASSKGGQGALGNEQFFGPGTRLTVL.